This TCR beta chain was profiled in a study of cytomegalovirus exposure and HLA in healthy donors. Germline V CDR1 and CDR2: MNHEY, SMNVEV (reference sequence). There are 15 residues in the CDR3. Trimming at V came to 5 bases and at J to 8 bases, leaving 9 bases not matched to a gene. Points on this clone: The antigen remains unidentified.

The PCR had 60 Vbeta and 13 Jbeta primers. The repertoire was sequenced with immunoSEQ multiplex PCR; TCRdb's copy has only in-frame clones and lacks some. The sample has over 150,000 clones; about 79% are singletons. Overall study findings and caveats: Trimming of TCR beta V- and J-genes showed a link, identified in a later analysis, to a missense DCLRE1C variant. Rarity held for most TCR sequences, but there were some public TCRs that occurred in many donors. Fewer than 200 TCR beta chains were listed as cytomegalovirus-associated.

The source of this sequence is a girl aged 2 to 10 in good health and CMV-seropositive. The chain joins TRBV27 to TRBJ1-2; TRBD1 agrees at 12 bases. Sequenced material: PBMCs. The CDR3 protein is CASSPGGQGAKGYTF. CDR3 sequence (DNA): TGTGCCAGCAGTCCGGGGGGACAGGGGGCTAAAGGCTACACCTTC.